This T cell receptor (beta chain) was recovered during a study of CD8+ T cells in alopecia areata. Study-level background: Tofacitinib was given for 6 to 18 months, then stopped for 6 months. Study-wide results and caveats: Higher clonality was seen in lesional scalp than in normal scalp, especially in alopecia totalis/universalis. It was observed that many expanded lesional clones persisted in scalp and blood during tofacitinib.

As to treatment: oral pan-JAK inhibitor, 5-10 mg twice daily. Researchers gathered lesional scalp punch biopsies and peripheral blood from patients with alopecia areata. Sequencing relied on a cDNA template that was reverse transcribed from extracted RNA. TCRdb keeps only in-frame clones here, not all; method: immunoSEQ multiplex PCR. Found here are 150,000 to 200,000 clones, 60% of them singletons; the top ten hold over 1%. As to this clone: Its antigen is not identified.

The CDR3 runs to 15 residues. CDR1 is SGHTA and CDR2 is FQGNSA in the germline V gene. V was cut by 5 bases and J by 0 bases, with 11 bases left in between. The sequence was collected from a human donor with alopecia areata. The chain combines TRBV7-2 with TRBJ1-5, with D unclear. The sample consisted of CD4+ T cells sorted from blood, taken at week 24, from a patient treated with tofacitinib. Here the CDR3 DNA reads TGTGCCAGCAGCCCGCATGGGGATAGCAATCAGCCCCAGCATTTT. The encoded protein is CASSPHGDSNQPQHF.